The 19 T cell receptor beta chains given below trace back to one sample, sequenced in a study of shared clonotypes between healthy human individuals. TCRdb keeps only in-frame clones here, not all; method: immunoSEQ multiplex PCR. The table has more than 900,000 clones, around 82% seen once. The sample consisted of memory CD4+ T cells from PBMCs. Subset denoted: CD45RA-negative fraction. These receptors came from a man between 18 and 35 years old in good health. Some clones in this sample may be carry-over from other donors' samples.

The chain joins TRBV7-9 to TRBJ2-7; TRBD1 matches at 8 bases. Trimming at V came to 7 bases and at J to 5 bases, leaving 10 bases not matched to a gene. This CDR3 is 14 amino acids long. In germline, CDR1 is SEHNR, CDR2 FQNEAQ (reference sequence). The CDR3 DNA is TGTGCCAGCACCCTGGACAGGGTGATGGACGAGCAGTACTTC. Protein sequence: CASTLDRVMDEQYF.

The chain links TRBV14 to TRBJ2-7, with TRBD2 identical over 8 bases. Trimming removed 3 bases from V and 2 bases from J; junction bases left unmatched: 6. CDR1 and CDR2 from the germline V gene are SGHDN and FVKESK. The CDR3 covers 15 residues. The CDR3 loop reads CASSQRREGTYEQYF. CDR3 in DNA: TGTGCCAGCAGCCAGAGACGGGAGGGCACCTACGAGCAGTACTTC.

The J gene is TRBJ2-3, the V gene TRBV19, with 7 bases matching TRBD2. The CDR3 is made up of 16 amino acids. CDR1 is LNHDA, CDR2 SQIVND, per germline (reference sequence). V shed 9 bases, J shed 0 bases, and the junction held 12 bases outside the gene matches. CDR3 sequence: CARGGVPSVSTDTQYF. For the CDR3, the DNA is TGTGCCAGGGGGGGGGTCCCCTCAGTCAGCACAGATACGCAGTATTTT. Supplemented by reference TRBV19 and TRBJ2-3, the full variable domain reads DGGITQSPKYLFRKEGQNVTLSCEQNLNHDAMYWYRQDPGQGLRLIYYSQIVNDFQKGDIAEGYSVSREKKESFPLTVTSAQKNPTAFYLCARGGVPSVSTDTQYFGPGTRLTVL.

This chain uses TRBV2 with TRBJ1-1, with no clear D. Germline V gives CDR1 SNHLY, CDR2 FYNNEI. V was trimmed by 7 bases and J by 1 base, leaving 19 bases between them. The CDR3 contains 16 residues. The CDR3 protein is CASNRFGKDTNTEAFF. DNA for the CDR3: TGTGCCAGCAATCGGTTCGGGAAAGATACGAACACTGAAGCTTTCTTT. Complete variable domain (other parts from reference TRBV2 and TRBJ1-1): EPEVTQTPSHQVTQMGQEVILRCVPISNHLYFYWYRQILGQKVEFLVSFYNNEISEKSEIFDDQFSVERPDGSNFTLKIRSTKLEDSAMYFCASNRFGKDTNTEAFFGQGTRLTVV.

Only one count was recorded for this clone. One junction end does not reproduce the germline sequence, and a read error may be involved. The rearrangement links TRBV6-1 to TRBJ1-3; the match to TRBD1 covers 9 bases. The germline CDR1 and CDR2 sequences are MNHNS and SASEGT. The CDR3 loop spans 15 amino acids. The CDR3 bases are TGTGCCAGCAGTGACTTGGGACAGGGTAGGAACACCATGTATTTT. Translation: CASSDLGQGRNTMYF.

The chain uses TRBV2 and TRBJ2-3; D is possibly TRBD2 (5 bases). This CDR3 spans 13 amino acids. Trimming removed 3 bases from V and 6 bases from J, with 10 bases in between. Germline CDR1 SNHLY, CDR2 FYNNEI. The CDR3 nucleotides are TGTGCCAGCAGTGAGAGGGAGCGGGATACGCAGTATTTT. Protein product: CASSERERDTQYF.

The chain couples TRBV2 to TRBJ1-4; the match to TRBD1 covers 8 bases. The V segment lost 5 bases and the J segment 10 bases; nucleotides outside the gene matches: 9. CDR3 length: 14 residues. Germline CDR1 reads SNHLY; CDR2 reads FYNNEI. CDR3 bases: TGTGCCAGCAGTTTTTCCACAGGGGGGGTAAAACTGTTTTTT. Translation: CASSFSTGGVKLFF.

The chain carries TRBV5-5 and TRBJ1-4; D unresolved. The V gene lost 1 base and the J gene lost 12 bases, with 16 bases spanning the gap. The V gene's germline CDR1 is SGHKS and CDR2 YYEKEE (reference sequence). The CDR3 has 14 amino acids. CDR3 amino acids: CASSLFGPLKELFF. The DNA of the CDR3 is TGTGCCAGCAGCTTGTTCGGCCCTCTGAAGGAACTGTTTTTT. Based on the CDR3 plus reference TRBV5-5 and TRBJ1-4, the full variable domain is DAGVTQSPTHLIKTRGQQVTLRCSPISGHKSVSWYQQVLGQGPQFIFQYYEKEERGRGNFPDRFSARQFPNYSSELNVNALLLGDSALYLCASSLFGPLKELFFGSGTQLSVL.

In regard to this clone: Germline and junction disagree at one end, which may indicate a read error. V gene TRBV15 combines with J gene TRBJ2-5, with unresolved D. CDR3 size: 15 residues. Germline lookup yields CDR1 LNHNV and CDR2 YYDKDF (reference sequence). The DNA of the CDR3 is TGTGCCACCAGCCGAGATTTCCCGAGCATTAAGACCCAGTACTTC. This sequence encodes CATSRDFPSIKTQYF.

The chain is built from TRBV10-3 and TRBJ2-4; 9 nucleotides align to TRBD1. Germline V gene lookup returns CDR1 ENHRY and CDR2 SYGVKD. V trimming: 5 bases; J trimming: 2 bases; junction bases outside the gene matches: 7. This CDR3 has 16 amino acids. In DNA, the CDR3 is TGTGCCATCAGTCCGGGACAGGGTGTTTCCAAAAACATTCAGTACTTC. This gives the protein CAISPGQGVSKNIQYF.

This clone was recorded a few times. Within the sample, other DNA sequences also encode this same CDR3. The chain is built from TRBV6-1 and TRBJ2-3; 11 bases align to TRBD2. V was clipped by 5 bases and J by 6 bases; unmatched bases: 4. The CDR3 extends over 14 amino acids. Germline CDR1 reads MNHNS; CDR2 reads SASEGT. In DNA, the CDR3 is TGTGCCAGCAGTTTAGCGGGAGGGCCGGATACGCAGTATTTT. It specifies CASSLAGGPDTQYF.

V gene TRBV5-1 combines with J gene TRBJ2-7; D is perhaps TRBD2 (5 bases). The CDR3 spans 14 residues. The ends were cut back, 0 bases at V and 7 bases at J, with 14 bases in the middle. Germline V gene sequence: CDR1 SGHRS, CDR2 YFSETQ. CDR3: CASSLGSSTGEQYF. Written as DNA, the CDR3 is TGCGCCAGCAGCTTGGGTAGCTCGACGGGGGAGCAGTACTTC. Full variable domain (missing parts from reference TRBV5-1 and TRBJ2-7): KAGVTQTPRYLIKTRGQQVTLSCSPISGHRSVSWYQQTPGQGLQFLFEYFSETQRNKGNFPGRFSGRQFSNSRSEMNVSTLELGDSALYLCASSLGSSTGEQYFGPGTRLTVT.

The chain employs TRBV20-1 and TRBJ2-3; D is ambiguous. CDR1 is DFQATT, CDR2 SNEGSKA, per germline (reference sequence). V was pared by 2 bases and J by 3 bases, with 3 bases between. CDR3 length: 11 residues. CDR3 sequence reads: CSARRTDTQYF. The CDR3 DNA reads as TGCAGTGCTAGAAGGACAGATACGCAGTATTTT.

This chain uses TRBV20-1 with TRBJ1-5; weak D call: TRBD1 (6 bases). There are 11 residues in the CDR3. Trimming removed 4 bases from V and 6 bases from J, with 7 bases in between. Germline-derived CDR1 and CDR2 are DFQATT and SNEGSKA (reference sequence). The CDR3 region is CSAIRGQPQHF. CDR3 coding DNA: TGCAGTGCTATCAGGGGTCAGCCCCAGCATTTT.

Points on this clone: The sample has other DNA sequences that encode this CDR3 too. The V gene is TRBV18, the J gene TRBJ2-7; D uncertain. This CDR3 is 11 amino acids long. Germline V CDR1 and CDR2: KGHSH, LQKENI. V lost 3 bases to trimming and J lost 5 bases, with 5 bases between them. CDR3 region: CASSPRDEQYF. The DNA of the CDR3 is TGTGCCAGCTCACCTAGGGACGAGCAGTACTTC.

The gene calls are TRBV7-2 and TRBJ2-7, with 7 bases fitting TRBD1. The CDR3 spans 14 residues. Germline CDR1 reads SGHTA; CDR2 reads FQGNSA. V lost 2 bases, J lost 4 bases, and 5 bases stayed unmatched. The CDR3 region is CASSLFQGVYEQYF. In nucleotides, the CDR3 is TGTGCCAGCAGCTTATTTCAGGGGGTGTACGAGCAGTACTTC.

V gene TRBV2 combines with J gene TRBJ2-1; 7 bases fit TRBD2. This CDR3 contains 13 residues. Unmatched junction bases numbered 10, after V lost 8 bases and J lost 9 bases. CDR1 and CDR2 (germline): SNHLY, FYNNEI. DNA for the CDR3: TGTGCCAGCGTTGGACTAGAAATGGGTGAGCAGTTCTTC. Encoded protein: CASVGLEMGEQFF.

CDR3 sequence: CASSLEGGRSYEQYF. CDR3 nucleotide sequence: TGTGCCAGCAGCTTAGAGGGGGGCCGCTCCTACGAGCAGTACTTC. V and J are TRBV11-2 and TRBJ2-7; the D gene could be TRBD1 or TRBD2 (6 bases each). CDR3 length: 15 residues. V shed 0 bases and J shed 0 bases, with 9 bases lying between them. Germline lookup yields CDR1 SGHAT and CDR2 FQNNGV.

The genes are TRBV7-2 and TRBJ2-7, with 8 positions matching TRBD1. The CDR3 sequence is 15 residues long. The germline gives CDR1 SGHTA, CDR2 FQGNSA. The V gene end was trimmed by 1 base and the J gene end by 4 bases; junction bases not matched to a gene: 6. DNA of the CDR3: TGTGCCAGCAGCTTAGTAAAACAGGGGGGATACGAGCAGTACTTC. Protein sequence: CASSLVKQGGYEQYF. The whole variable domain, remainder taken from reference TRBV7-2 and TRBJ2-7, is GAGVSQSPSNKVTEKGKDVELRCDPISGHTALYWYRQSLGQGLEFLIYFQGNSAPDKSGLPSDRFSAERTGGSVSTLTIQRTQQEDSAVYLCASSLVKQGGYEQYFGPGTRLTVT.